A single TCR beta chain is shown here with its context. The ends were cut back, 6 bases at V and 11 bases at J, with 14 bases in the middle. CDR1 is MNHNS and CDR2 is SASEGT in the germline V gene. CDR3 length equals 12 residues. This record comes from a study of OX40 agonist ivuxolimab in advanced cancers. Sequenced by immunoSEQ multiplex PCR; TCRdb stores in-frame clones only, minus some. This repertoire shows just under 65,000 clones, roughly four fifths found once; its top ten account for less than 1.2%. The V gene is TRBV6-1, the J gene TRBJ1-5, with no clear D. The clonotype comes from an adult with an advanced solid tumor such as melanoma, head and neck, liver or kidney cancer. This material consisted of CD4+ or CD8+ T cells sorted from blood, taken in a trial of the OX40 agonist ivuxolimab. Here the CDR3 reads CASSSRGLAQHF. In DNA, the CDR3 is TGTGCCAGCAGCTCCCGAGGGTTGGCCCAGCATTTT.